Listed below are T cell receptor beta chains from one sample, sequenced in a study of T cells in Graves' hyperthyroidism and ophthalmopathy. TCRdb used MiXCR to reprocess the multiplex PCR reads, holding one entry per CDR3 protein. The sample gives roughly 710,000 distinct CDR3 sequences, roughly a third of which show up once; around 30% is in the top ten. The sample consisted of blood. These receptors all stem from a woman aged 40-49 years with Graves' hyperthyroidism. CDR3s include the opening cysteine and the closing phenylalanine or tryptophan. D genes are given only for firm matches. Clone size is stated in some rows and not others, as once, few, many or a class when expanded.

CDR3nt	CDR3aa	v_gene	j_gene	abundance	d_gene
TGCAGCGTTGGTTTCGCTAGCGGGTACACCGGGGAGCTGTTTTTT	CSVGFASGYTGELFF	TRBV29-1	TRBJ2-2	many	TRBD2
TGTGCCAGCAGCTTAACACGGGGAGCTGAAGCTTTCTTT	CASSLTRGAEAFF	TRBV7-3	TRBJ1-1	many	-
TGTGCCAGCAGTTACCCCCACCTAGCAGGGGAGCTGTTTTTT	CASSYPHLAGELFF	TRBV24-1	TRBJ2-2	few	-
TGTGCCAGTAGCGCGGGACAGGACTACGAGCAGTACTTC	CASSAGQDYEQYF	TRBV19	TRBJ2-7	many	TRBD1
TGTGCCAGCAGCTTAGTTGGTAGCGGGGGCACAGATACGCAGTATTTT	CASSLVGSGGTDTQYF	TRBV7-8	TRBJ2-3	few	TRBD2
TGTGCCATCAGGAGACAGTCAGCTAACTATGGCTACACCTTC	CAIRRQSANYGYTF	TRBV10-3	TRBJ1-2	many	-
TGTGCCAGCAGCTCCCAAGCGGGAGGGCCTGTCAATGAACAGTTCTTC	CASSSQAGGPVNEQFF	TRBV7-3	TRBJ2-1	-	TRBD2
TGTGCCTGGAGTGCCGACACCTATGGCTACACCTTC	CAWSADTYGYTF	TRBV30	TRBJ1-2	-	-
TGTGCCAGCAGCGAGCAAAACACCATATATTTT	CASSEQNTIYF	TRBV7-9	TRBJ1-3	once	-
TGTGCCAGCAGTCCCCCGAGGACCGGGGCTTTAAGGAACGAGCAGTACTTC	CASSPPRTGALRNEQYF	TRBV28	TRBJ2-7	-	-
TGTGCCACCAGCAGAGATCTATGGGGGGAAGAGACCCAGTACTTC	CATSRDLWGEETQYF	TRBV15	TRBJ2-5	-	-
TGCAGCGTTGAAGACACAGTGGCAAACTATGACTACACCTTC	CSVEDTVANYDYTF	TRBV29-1	TRBJ1-2	once	-
TGTGCCAGCGGTCGGCGTAGTGAAGCTTTCTTT	CASGRRSEAFF	TRBV11-3	TRBJ1-1	many	-